The next 32 T cell receptor beta chains were all read from a single sample in a study of technical replicates of blood from a handful of donors. Some clones are missing from TCRdb's copy, which holds only in-frame ones; the method was immunoSEQ multiplex PCR. The data hold 75,000 to 95,000 clones, with almost 97% observed a single time. The sequenced sample was T cells isolated from PBMCs. The receptors were sampled from a human donor in good health.

The gene calls are TRBV12-5 and TRBJ1-5; D uncertain. CDR1 is LGHNT, CDR2 FRNRAP, per germline. The CDR3 has 14 amino acids. Trimming stripped 9 bases from V and 1 base from J, with 13 bases between. The CDR3 bases are TGTGCTAGCTTGAGGGAGGGAAGCAATCAGCCCCAGCATTTT. It translates to CASLREGSNQPQHF.

V and J are TRBV15 and TRBJ2-7; D is possibly TRBD2 (7 bases). The germline gives CDR1 LNHNV, CDR2 YYDKDF (reference sequence). The CDR3 loop spans 18 amino acids. The V end lost 0 bases, the J end lost 5 bases, and 23 bases lay between the germline ends. The CDR3 DNA follows: TGTGCCACCAGCAGAGATCGGGGCGGGGGCGCCCCGGGCGACGAGCAGTACTTC. Translating gives CATSRDRGGGAPGDEQYF.

The rearrangement links TRBV13 to TRBJ2-7, with D tentatively TRBD2 (6 bases). From germline, CDR1 is PRHDT and CDR2 FYEKMQ (reference sequence). This CDR3 is 14 amino acids long. The V gene lost 5 bases and the J gene lost 2 bases, with 13 bases spanning the gap. DNA of the CDR3: TGTGCCAGCAGCATACCGGGACTGACCTACGAGCAGTACTTC. Its protein product is CASSIPGLTYEQYF.

This sequence joins TRBV4-3 and TRBJ1-1, with D perhaps matching TRBD1 (6 bases). V lost 3 bases and J 11 bases, leaving 19 bases between the germline ends. This CDR3 is built from 14 residues. CDR1 LGHNA and CDR2 YSLEER come from the germline V gene. The CDR3 DNA reads TGCGCCAGCAGCCACCTGGGCACACAGGGCCAGGCTTTCTTT. This gives the protein CASSHLGTQGQAFF.

The chain recombines TRBV7-9 with TRBJ2-3; the D gene is possibly TRBD2 (6 bases). CDR1 SEHNR and CDR2 FQNEAQ come from the germline V gene (reference sequence). Trimming took 3 bases from V and 3 from J, leaving 13 bases between them. This CDR3 contains 15 residues. The CDR3 sequence is CASSFVSGATDTQYF. CDR3 in DNA: TGTGCCAGCAGCTTTGTTAGCGGCGCGACAGATACGCAGTATTTT.

The J gene is TRBJ2-3, the V gene TRBV19, with D tentatively TRBD2 (5 bases). The germline V and J ends were trimmed by 4 bases and 4 bases, with 12 bases remaining between them. CDR3 length equals 14 residues. Per germline, CDR1 LNHDA and CDR2 SQIVND (reference sequence). The CDR3, as DNA: TGTGCCAGTAGTAACGGAGGCAACCCAGATACGCAGTATTTT. Protein: CASSNGGNPDTQYF.

The CDR3: CASSLRRLNTEAFF. CDR3 sequence (DNA): TGCGCCAGCAGCTTAAGGAGGTTGAACACTGAAGCTTTCTTT. J is TRBJ1-1 and V is TRBV5-1; D uncertain. The CDR3 contains 14 residues. Germline CDR1 reads SGHRS; CDR2 reads YFSETQ. Trimming pared 2 bases from V and 0 bases from J, leaving 8 bases between.

This clone was seen just once. This rearrangement joins TRBV6-1 to TRBJ2-7; D not resolved. The ends were cut back, 4 bases at V and 3 bases at J, with 10 bases in the middle. The CDR3 covers 13 residues. Germline CDR1 and CDR2: MNHNS and SASEGT. CDR3 in amino acids: CASSVRGGYEQYF. In DNA form, the CDR3 reads TGTGCCAGCAGTGTAAGAGGCGGCTACGAGCAGTACTTC.

The J gene is TRBJ1-3, the V gene TRBV25-1; D gene ambiguous. The CDR3 contains 15 residues. Germline V gives CDR1 MGHDK, CDR2 SYGVNS. V was pared by 4 bases and J by 0 bases, with 10 bases between. The CDR3 sequence: CASSGTRGSGNTIYF. The CDR3 bases are TGTGCCAGCAGTGGAACCCGGGGCTCTGGAAACACCATATATTTT.

CDR3 sequence (DNA): TGCGCCAGCAGCTTGAGGGAGGGCAGCTCCTACAATGAGCAGTTCTTC. Translating gives CASSLREGSSYNEQFF. The chain combines TRBV5-1 with TRBJ2-1; 7 bases map to TRBD2. The CDR3 runs 16 residues. Germline lookup yields CDR1 SGHRS and CDR2 YFSETQ. V trimming: 1 base; J trimming: 0 bases; junction bases outside the gene matches: 4.

The chain links TRBV15 to TRBJ2-1; 8 bases are shared with TRBD2. Germline CDR1 reads LNHNV; CDR2 reads YYDKDF (reference sequence). The CDR3 spans 16 residues. The junction had 9 bases not matched to a gene; V was cut back by 8 bases and J by 0 bases. The CDR3 DNA reads as TGTGCCACCGCGGGGGGAGGCCGGGGCTCCTACAATGAGCAGTTCTTC. Its translation: CATAGGGRGSYNEQFF.

Of note for this clone: Additional DNA sequences in this sample encode the identical CDR3. J is TRBJ1-4 and V is TRBV10-3, with 8 bases that match TRBD1. V lost 0 bases, J lost 5 bases, and 2 bases stayed unmatched. The germline gives CDR1 ENHRY, CDR2 SYGVKD. The CDR3 covers 15 residues. This chain's CDR3 is CAISESGTGNEKLFF. The CDR3 DNA sequence: TGTGCCATCAGTGAGTCCGGGACAGGAAATGAAAAACTGTTTTTT.

The J gene is TRBJ2-7, the V gene TRBV27, with 7 bases lining up with TRBD1. The germline CDR1 and CDR2 sequences are MNHEY and SMNVEV (reference sequence). The trim removed 10 bases at V and 2 bases at J, leaving 8 bases unmatched. The CDR3 extends over 13 amino acids. The CDR3 spells CATRGRQTYEQYF. In nucleotides, the CDR3 is TGTGCCACAAGGGGGCGGCAAACCTACGAGCAGTACTTC.

Here the CDR3 reads CASSVEDRIYGYTF. The CDR3 region has the DNA TGTGCCAGCAGCGTAGAAGACAGGATCTATGGCTACACCTTC. The rearrangement links TRBV9 to TRBJ1-2; weak D call: TRBD1 (6 bases). The V gene's germline CDR1 is SGDLS and CDR2 YYNGEE. This CDR3 is 14 amino acids long. The V and J ends lost 0 bases and 4 bases respectively, with 10 bases between them.

The CDR3: CASSIAGEQYF. As DNA, the CDR3 is TGTGCCAGTAGTATAGCGGGCGAGCAGTACTTC. The chain couples TRBV19 to TRBJ2-7; D gene uncertain. Trimming left V 1 base short and J 6 bases short, with 4 bases between. This CDR3 contains 11 residues. Per the germline V gene, CDR1 is LNHDA and CDR2 is SQIVND (reference sequence).

This clone is a singleton in its sample. This chain joins TRBV5-6 and TRBJ1-1; no clear D. This CDR3 contains 14 residues. V lost 4 bases, J lost 1 base, and 11 bases lay in between. Germline CDR1 SGHDT, CDR2 YYEEEE. The CDR3 sequence is CASSPYTENTEAFF. CDR3 DNA sequence: TGTGCCAGCAGCCCATATACAGAGAACACTGAAGCTTTCTTT.

The rearrangement joins TRBV2 to TRBJ2-1; 11 bases align to TRBD2. The length of the CDR3 is 15 residues. After removal of 4 bases from V and 10 bases from J, the junction contained 9 bases not matched to a gene. Germline lookup yields CDR1 SNHLY and CDR2 FYNNEI. CDR3 amino acids: CASSASLAGEGEQFF. As DNA, the CDR3 is TGTGCCAGCAGTGCTTCACTAGCGGGAGAAGGGGAGCAGTTCTTC.

This clone was seen just once. The J gene is TRBJ2-2, the V gene TRBV7-2, with 8 positions matching TRBD2. The germline V gene has CDR1 SGHTA and CDR2 FQGNSA. J was trimmed by 12 bases and V by 2 bases; bases with no gene match: 2. The CDR3 spans 12 residues. Here the CDR3 reads CASSLIAGKLFF. The CDR3 DNA follows: TGTGCCAGCAGCTTAATAGCGGGGAAGCTGTTTTTT.

The chain uses TRBV6-5 and TRBJ1-1, with unresolved D. The CDR3 length is 11 residues. Looked up from germline, CDR1 is MNHEY and CDR2 is SVGAGI. The V gene lost 2 bases and the J gene lost 6 bases, with 4 bases spanning the gap. The DNA for the CDR3 is TGTGCCAGCAGTTACCGGGCTGAAGCTTTCTTT. It translates to CASSYRAEAFF.

The chain joins TRBV4-3 to TRBJ1-4; 8 bases map to TRBD1. The germline V gene encodes CDR1 LGHNA and CDR2 YSLEER. The CDR3 extends over 17 amino acids. J was trimmed by 6 bases and V by 0 bases; bases with no gene match: 9. For the CDR3, the DNA is TGCGCCAGCAGCCAAGAAATTATCGGGACAGGCCATGAAAAACTGTTTTTT. Its translation: CASSQEIIGTGHEKLFF.

The chain uses TRBV6-1 and TRBJ2-7; a weak D match, TRBD1 (5 bases). The CDR3 is 12 amino acids. From germline, CDR1 is MNHNS and CDR2 SASEGT. V dropped 10 bases and J dropped 1 base, with 11 bases sitting between them. The CDR3 nucleotides read TGTGCCATTATTAGGACATCCTACGAGCAGTACTTC. Translating it yields CAIIRTSYEQYF.

Here the CDR3 DNA reads TGCGCCAGCAGCTGTAGAATTACAGGGCGGCGGGAAAAACTGTTTTTT. As protein: CASSCRITGRREKLFF. The chain carries TRBV5-1 and TRBJ1-4, with D possibly matching TRBD1 (6 bases). CDR1 and CDR2 from the germline V gene are SGHRS and YFSETQ. The CDR3 totals 16 residues. Trimming removed 3 bases at V and 8 bases at J, with 20 bases between.

This rearrangement joins TRBV6-5 to TRBJ2-1, with 14 nucleotides matching TRBD2. The germline V gene encodes CDR1 MNHEY and CDR2 SVGAGI. This CDR3 is 15 amino acids long. Losses at the gene ends were 5 bases for V and 8 bases for J; bases not matched to a gene: 5. The CDR3 DNA sequence: TGTGCCAGCAGTCGACTAGCGGGAGGGGCTGATGAGCAGTTCTTC. Protein: CASSRLAGGADEQFF.

The chain employs TRBV19 and TRBJ2-3; the match to TRBD2 covers 9 bases. V was clipped by 3 bases and J by 2 bases; unmatched bases: 9. The CDR3 runs to 17 residues. Germline-derived CDR1 and CDR2 are LNHDA and SQIVND (reference sequence). In DNA form, the CDR3 reads TGTGCCAGTAGTATGGATCTAGCGGGGACACTCACAGATACGCAGTATTTT. Protein product: CASSMDLAGTLTDTQYF.

The genes are TRBV30 and TRBJ2-7, with D maybe TRBD2 (7 bases). The CDR3 consists of 14 residues. The V gene's germline CDR1 is GTSNPN and CDR2 SVGIG (reference sequence). Trimming took 0 bases from V and 5 from J, leaving 14 bases between them. The CDR3 region has the DNA TGTGCCTGGAGTGTAAGGGGGGGCTGGCACGAGCAGTACTTC. Protein product: CAWSVRGGWHEQYF.

This clone was detected once. The chain has TRBV9 and TRBJ1-2, with a weak D call TRBD1 (6 bases). V was trimmed by 4 bases and J by 8 bases, leaving 18 bases between them. Germline CDR1 reads SGDLS; CDR2 reads YYNGEE. There are 14 residues in the CDR3. The CDR3 DNA reads TGTGCCAGCAGCCCCGACAGGTTTTCGGGAGGCTACACCTTC. Its translation is CASSPDRFSGGYTF. Combining the CDR3 with reference TRBV9 and TRBJ1-2 gives the whole variable domain DSGVTQTPKHLITATGQRVTLRCSPRSGDLSVYWYQQSLDQGLQFLIQYYNGEERAKGNILERFSAQQFPDLHSELNLSSLELGDSALYFCASSPDRFSGGYTFGSGTRLTVV.

In its sample, this clone was seen once. This chain links TRBV16 with TRBJ2-7; TRBD1 agrees at 11 bases. This CDR3 spans 14 amino acids. Germline V gene sequence: CDR1 KGHSY, CDR2 FQNENV. V shed 4 bases, J shed 5 bases, and the junction held 4 bases outside the gene matches. The CDR3 DNA sequence: TGTGCCAGCAGCCCTCGGACAGGGGGCCACGAGCAGTACTTC. This codes for CASSPRTGGHEQYF.

The J gene is TRBJ2-7, the V gene TRBV30, with TRBD2 identical over 10 bases. Germline values: CDR1 GTSNPN, CDR2 SVGIG (reference sequence). After removal of 4 bases from V and 2 bases from J, the junction contained 2 bases not matched to a gene. This CDR3 has 13 amino acids. In DNA form, the CDR3 reads TGTGCCTGGACAGGACTAGCGGCCTACGAGCAGTACTTC. It is translated as CAWTGLAAYEQYF.

The gene calls are TRBV29-1 and TRBJ1-1; 8 bases map to TRBD1. Germline loops: CDR1 SQVTM, CDR2 ANQGSEA. V lost 0 bases and J lost 10; bases outside the gene matches: 10. This CDR3 comprises 14 residues. CDR3: CSVEDQDRENVAFF. The CDR3 nucleotides read TGCAGCGTTGAAGATCAGGACAGGGAAAATGTAGCTTTCTTT.

The chain employs TRBV19 and TRBJ1-2; a possible D gene is TRBD1 (5 bases). The CDR3 extends over 14 amino acids. Trimming pared 5 bases from V and 4 bases from J, leaving 14 bases between. Germline V gene data show CDR1 as LNHDA and CDR2 as SQIVND (reference sequence). The CDR3 spells CASSLQEKIYGYTF. The CDR3 DNA reads as TGTGCCAGTAGTTTACAGGAGAAGATCTATGGCTACACCTTC.

The chain carries TRBV27 and TRBJ1-2; D might be TRBD1 (6 bases). The length of the CDR3 is 13 residues. The germline CDR1 and CDR2 sequences are MNHEY and SMNVEV (reference sequence). Trimming removed 0 bases from V and 8 bases from J, with 10 bases in between. The chain's CDR3 is CASSLSQGRGYTF. CDR3 coding DNA: TGTGCCAGCAGTTTATCCCAGGGGAGAGGCTACACCTTC.

The chain combines TRBV4-3 with TRBJ2-1, with 12 bases fitting TRBD2. Germline assignment: CDR1 LGHNA and CDR2 YSLEER. This CDR3 has 15 amino acids. V shed 3 bases, J shed 9 bases, and the junction held 6 bases outside the gene matches. The CDR3 here is CASSHTTSGSGEQFF. For the CDR3, the DNA is TGCGCCAGCAGCCACACGACTAGCGGGAGCGGTGAGCAGTTCTTC.